These 3 T cell receptor beta chains were sequenced from one sample in a study of low-dose radiotherapy and immunotherapy resistance in tumors. Both TCRalpha and TCRbeta chains were reverse transcribed with V-gene-specific primers. A constant-region primer paired with the V-primer adapter amplified TCRs over about 19 PCR cycles. TCRdb fed the reads into MiXCR, producing one record per CDR3 protein. The sample shows 10,000 to 15,000 distinct CDR3 sequences, 76% of them seen only once. The receptors originated from a human donor with advanced metastatic prostate, ovarian, gallbladder or colorectal cancer (not recorded which). This table probably holds off-target reads from a library built for another chain.

The rearrangement uses TRBV7-9 and TRBJ2-2; D ambiguous. The CDR3 sequence is 14 residues long. Deletions cut 4 bases from V and 5 bases from J, with 11 bases between. Looked up from germline, CDR1 is SEHNR and CDR2 is FQNEAQ (reference sequence). In DNA, the CDR3 is TGTGCCAGCAGCTCCTCAGGTCTGACCGGGGAGCTGTTTTTT. Its protein product is CASSSSGLTGELFF.

J is TRBJ2-1 and V is TRBV28, with 8 bases lining up with TRBD2. V shed 3 bases and J 6 bases; nucleotides not matched to a gene: 7. Germline loops: CDR1 MDHEN, CDR2 SYDVKM. The CDR3 covers 15 residues. CDR3 DNA sequence: TGTGCCAGCAGTTTGATCGGGAGGGCCGGCAATGAGCAGTTCTTC. It is translated as CASSLIGRAGNEQFF. Using reference TRBV28 and TRBJ2-1 for the parts outside the CDR3, the full variable domain is DVKVTQSSRYLVKRTGEKVFLECVQDMDHENMFWYRQDPGLGLRLIYFSYDVKMKEKGDIPEGYSVSREKKERFSLILESASTNQTSMYLCASSLIGRAGNEQFFGPGTRLTVL.

This clonotype turned up a few times. The gene calls are TRBV14 and TRBJ1-1, with D unresolved. Trimming took 3 bases from V and 1 from J, leaving 18 bases between them. Germline V gives CDR1 SGHDN, CDR2 FVKESK. The CDR3 covers 17 residues. CDR3 DNA: TGTGCCAGCAGCCATAGTTTCAGGACGGGGAAGAACACTGAAGCTTTCTTT. Protein sequence: CASSHSFRTGKNTEAFF. The whole variable domain, filled in from reference TRBV14 and TRBJ1-1, reads EAGVTQFPSHSVIEKGQTVTLRCDPISGHDNLYWYRRVMGKEIKFLLHFVKESKQDESGMPNNRFLAERTGGTYSTLKVQPAELEDSGVYFCASSHSFRTGKNTEAFFGQGTRLTVV.